A selection of T cell receptor beta chains follows, all from one sample in a study of T-cell reconstitution after alpha-beta-depleted transplantation in children. TCRdb ran MiXCR on the PCR reads and lists one entry per CDR3 protein. The sample contains 140,000 to 150,000 distinct CDR3 sequences, 8.8% of which appear only once. This specimen was PBMCs, mostly from graft donor cells, taken 180 days after TCRalphabeta/CD19-depleted stem cell transplant. The receptors stem from a female patient younger than 10 who had a stem cell transplant for congenital amegakaryocytic thrombocytopenia, so the T cells may come from the graft donor. Both conserved end residues are part of each CDR3. The order of the fields is J gene, V gene, D gene, clone size, CDR3 DNA, CDR3 protein. D genes are given only for firm matches. Rows may omit the clone size; those that give it use once, few, many or a size class.

>TRBJ2-3|TRBV20-1|-|many
TGCAGTGCTTACCGTCGACAGGGCACAGATACGCAGTATTTT
CSAYRRQGTDTQYF
>TRBJ2-5|TRBV28|-|many
TGTGCCAGCAGTTTCATTGATATGGTACAAGAGACCCAGTACTTC
CASSFIDMVQETQYF
>TRBJ2-1|TRBV5-1|-|many
TGCGCCAGCAGCTTCTCGTCTAGTGTCAATGAGCAGTTCTTC
CASSFSSSVNEQFF
>TRBJ2-3|TRBV20-1|-|-
TGCAGTGCTTATGACGGAGATACGCAGTATTTT
CSAYDGDTQYF
>TRBJ2-3|TRBV6-5|-|-
TGTGCCAGCAGTTACTCAGGCAGGGTTGGCACAGATACGCAGTATTTT
CASSYSGRVGTDTQYF
>TRBJ2-1|TRBV12-3/TRBV12-4|-|many
TGTGCCAGCAGTTTATCCGGAGAACTTTTTAACAATGAGCAGTTCTTC
CASSLSGELFNNEQFF
>TRBJ1-2|TRBV29-1|-|many
TGCAGCGCCGGGGGAGGGTTCGGCTATGGCTACACCTTC
CSAGGGFGYGYTF
>TRBJ2-2|TRBV5-1|-|-
TGCGCCAGCAGCTTGTTTCAGACCGGCACCGGGGAGCTGTTTTTT
CASSLFQTGTGELFF
>TRBJ1-5|TRBV27|TRBD1|-
TGTGCCGACAGACAGGGGTCCAATCAGCCCCAGCATTTT
CADRQGSNQPQHF
>TRBJ2-1|TRBV18|-|few
TGTGCCAGCTCATCACCGGGCCCCCACGGCAATGAGCAGTTCTTC
CASSSPGPHGNEQFF
>TRBJ2-3|TRBV4-1|TRBD2|few
TGCGCCAGCAGCCAACAAGGACTAGCAACAGATACGCAGTATTTT
CASSQQGLATDTQYF
>TRBJ2-5|TRBV7-2|-|many
TGTGCCAGCAGCTCGCGGACCCAAGAGACCCAGTACTTC
CASSSRTQETQYF
>TRBJ2-3|TRBV29-1|-|-
TGCAGCGTTGAAGTGCCACCCGGGGACACAGATACGCACTATTTT
CSVEVPPGDTDTHYF
>TRBJ1-4|TRBV12-3/TRBV12-4|-|many
TGTGCCAGCAGACAAGGGGTTTTGAACCATGAAAAACTGTTTTTT
CASRQGVLNHEKLFF
>TRBJ2-3|TRBV5-1|TRBD2|-
TGCGCCAGCAGCTTGGCGGCGAGTAGCGGGGGCTCAGATACGCAGTATTTT
CASSLAASSGGSDTQYF
>TRBJ2-6|TRBV5-1|-|once
TGCGCCAGCAGCTTGCAAGGGAGTGGGGCCTACGTCCTGACTTTC
CASSLQGSGAYVLTF
>TRBJ2-4|TRBV7-2|TRBD2|few
TGTGCCAGCAGCCCCGGACTAGCGGGAGCACAAAACATTCAGTACTTC
CASSPGLAGAQNIQYF
>TRBJ2-7|TRBV10-3|TRBD2|-
TGTGCCACCCTACCGGGGTTAGCGGGAGATGGGACCTACGAGCAGTACTTC
CATLPGLAGDGTYEQYF
>TRBJ2-3|TRBV20-1|-|-
TGCAGTGCTAGCGCTCCAATTCCAGATACGCAGTATTTT
CSASAPIPDTQYF
>TRBJ2-3|TRBV28|TRBD2|many
TGTGCCAGCAGTTCCGTTCCGGGACTAGCGGGGACAGATACGCAGTATTTT
CASSSVPGLAGTDTQYF
>TRBJ1-6|TRBV18|-|-
TGTGCCAGCTCACCTCAGAATTCACCCCTCCACTTT
CASSPQNSPLHF
>TRBJ2-7|TRBV12-3/TRBV12-4|-|many
TGTGCCAGCAGCTTATTGCGTAGGCACGAGCAGTACTTC
CASSLLRRHEQYF
>TRBJ1-1|TRBV28|-|many
TGTGCCAGCAGTTTATCCCCCGGGCGGGGAGCTTTCTTT
CASSLSPGRGAFF
>TRBJ2-3|TRBV18|-|-
TGTGCCAGCTCACCAGAATTAACTGCAGATACGCAGTATTTT
CASSPELTADTQYF
>TRBJ2-1|TRBV4-2|-|many
TGTGCCAGCAGCCAAGAACGTCCATACCAGCAGTTCTTC
CASSQERPYQQFF
>TRBJ2-1|TRBV3-1|TRBD2|many
TGTGCCAGCAGCCAAGGACTGGAACTAGCGGGATTCGGTGAGCAGTTCTTC
CASSQGLELAGFGEQFF
>TRBJ2-6|TRBV20-1|-|many
TGCAGCGGCTACTACTCTGGGGCCAACGTCCTGACTTTC
CSGYYSGANVLTF
>TRBJ1-2|TRBV18|-|-
TGTGCCAGCTCACCAGAGAACGGCTACACCTTC
CASSPENGYTF
>TRBJ1-4|TRBV29-1|TRBD1|few
TGCAGCGTTGAATTTGCAGGGGGCGGTGAAAAACTGTTTTTT
CSVEFAGGGEKLFF
>TRBJ1-6|TRBV30|TRBD1|-
TGTGCCTCGAGGACAGGTCCCAACTATAATTCACCCCTCCACTTT
CASRTGPNYNSPLHF
>TRBJ2-7|TRBV4-3|TRBD2|-
TGCGCCAGCAGCCAAGATCGGAGCGGGAGCATCTACGAGCAGTACTTC
CASSQDRSGSIYEQYF
>TRBJ2-3|TRBV5-1|TRBD1|many
TGCGCCAGCAGCTTCCTGGGACAGGGGACCACAGATACGCAGTATTTT
CASSFLGQGTTDTQYF
>TRBJ2-7|TRBV10-3|-|few
TGTGCCACAGGGGGAGGATCCTACGAGCAGTACTTC
CATGGGSYEQYF
>TRBJ2-7|TRBV20-1|-|many
TGCAGTGCTAGGCCAGATTCCTACGAGCAGTACTTC
CSARPDSYEQYF
>TRBJ1-5|TRBV28|-|-
TGTGCCAGCAGTCGCCGGGGACTGAATAGCAATCAGCCCCAGCATTTT
CASSRRGLNSNQPQHF
>TRBJ2-1|TRBV6-5|-|many
TGTGCCAGCAGTTACTCGCTTGGGCGCGAGCAGTTCTTC
CASSYSLGREQFF
>TRBJ2-5|TRBV6-2/TRBV6-3|TRBD1|many
TGTGCCAGCAGTGGACAGGGGGCCGAGACCCAGTACTTC
CASSGQGAETQYF
>TRBJ2-3|TRBV24-1|-|-
TGTGCCACCAGTGATTTGCTTGGCACAGATACGCAGTATTTT
CATSDLLGTDTQYF
>TRBJ2-1|TRBV10-3|-|many
TGTGCCATCAGTGAGGCGGGGCCCTACAATGAGCAGTTCTTC
CAISEAGPYNEQFF
>TRBJ2-5|TRBV28|-|many
TGTGCCAGCAGTCCCCTTGGGCAGGTCCAAGAGACCCAGTACTTC
CASSPLGQVQETQYF
>TRBJ1-6|TRBV5-1|-|many
TGCGCCAGCAGCGCTGGGCTGTTCGACTACGACTATAATTCACCCCTCCACTTT
CASSAGLFDYDYNSPLHF
>TRBJ2-4|TRBV2|TRBD1|many
TGTGCCAGCAGTGAAACCGGGACAGGCATTTTAAACATTCAGTACTTC
CASSETGTGILNIQYF